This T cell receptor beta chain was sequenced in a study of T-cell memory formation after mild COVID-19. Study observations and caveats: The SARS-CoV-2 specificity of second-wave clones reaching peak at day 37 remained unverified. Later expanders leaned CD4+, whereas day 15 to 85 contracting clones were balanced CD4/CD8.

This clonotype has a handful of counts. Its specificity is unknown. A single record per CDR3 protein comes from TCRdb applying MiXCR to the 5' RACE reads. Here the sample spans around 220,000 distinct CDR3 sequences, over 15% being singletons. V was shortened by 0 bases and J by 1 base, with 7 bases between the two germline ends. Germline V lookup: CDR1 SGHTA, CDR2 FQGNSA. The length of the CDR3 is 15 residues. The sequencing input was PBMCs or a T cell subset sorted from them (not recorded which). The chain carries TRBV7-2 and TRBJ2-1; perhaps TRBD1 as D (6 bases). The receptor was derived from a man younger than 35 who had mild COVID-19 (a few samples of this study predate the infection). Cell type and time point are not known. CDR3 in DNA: TGTGCCAGCAGCTTAGCCAGGGGTTCCTACAATGAGCAGTTCTTC. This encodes CASSLARGSYNEQFF.